This is a list of T cell receptor beta chains from one sample in a study of type 1 regulatory T cells. From the reads, TCRdb called clonotypes with MiXCR, one entry per CDR3 protein. The sample lists about 69,000 distinct CDR3 sequences; roughly 20% were seen once. These receptors' targets are unknown. The sequenced material came from cultured type 1 regulatory T (Tr1) cells, either the whole culture or a sorted fraction (not recorded which). The receptors stem from a human donor in good health. Each CDR3 is given with its conserved first and last residue. The order of the fields is clone size, J gene, V gene, D gene, CDR3 protein, CDR3 DNA. The D gene is left open where the match is weak. The size field is filled for only some rows; it gives once, few, many or a size class.

size: .; J: TRBJ1-2; V: TRBV11-1; D: .; CDR3: CASSSTRGLDYGYTF; DNA: TGTGCCAGCAGCTCCACCCGGGGTTTGGACTATGGCTACACCTTC
size: .; J: TRBJ2-7; V: TRBV7-6; D: TRBD1; CDR3: CASSQAGQGYEQYF; DNA: TGTGCCAGCAGCCAAGCGGGACAGGGGTACGAGCAGTACTTC
size: .; J: TRBJ2-5; V: TRBV6-5; D: TRBD2; CDR3: CASSYRGTSGQETQYF; DNA: TGTGCCAGCAGTTACCGGGGGACTAGCGGACAAGAGACCCAGTACTTC
size: few; J: TRBJ2-7; V: TRBV5-1; D: TRBD2; CDR3: CASSLGSSGNYEQYF; DNA: TGCGCCAGCAGCTTGGGGTCTAGCGGGAACTACGAGCAGTACTTC
size: few; J: TRBJ2-1; V: TRBV7-2; D: .; CDR3: CASSSDVMVQFF; DNA: TGTGCCAGCAGCTCGGACGTAATGGTGCAGTTCTTC
size: .; J: TRBJ2-1; V: TRBV7-8; D: TRBD2; CDR3: CASSLKTSGRPYNEQFF; DNA: TGTGCCAGCAGCCTAAAGACTAGCGGGAGGCCTTACAATGAGCAGTTCTTC
size: .; J: TRBJ2-2; V: TRBV18; D: .; CDR3: CASSPRGRGTGELFF; DNA: TGTGCCAGCTCACCCAGAGGTCGTGGCACCGGGGAGCTGTTTTTT
size: .; J: TRBJ1-5; V: TRBV20-1; D: .; CDR3: CSASLNIGEPQHF; DNA: TGCAGTGCTAGTCTCAATATTGGGGAGCCCCAGCATTTT
size: few; J: TRBJ1-5; V: TRBV12-3/TRBV12-4; D: .; CDR3: CASVRQGFQPQHF; DNA: TGTGCCAGCGTCCGTCAAGGGTTTCAGCCCCAGCATTTT
size: .; J: TRBJ1-2; V: TRBV29-1; D: .; CDR3: CSGFNDGYTF; DNA: TGCAGCGGGTTCAATGATGGCTACACCTTC
size: few; J: TRBJ2-7; V: TRBV5-4; D: TRBD2; CDR3: CASSPPRVAGVGYEQYF; DNA: TGTGCCAGCAGCCCTCCTCGGGTAGCGGGAGTCGGCTACGAGCAGTACTTC
size: .; J: TRBJ2-7; V: TRBV5-1; D: .; CDR3: CAKEEQYF; DNA: TGCGCCAAAGAGGAGCAGTACTTC
size: .; J: TRBJ1-2; V: TRBV4-2; D: .; CDR3: CASSQVPGPNYGYTF; DNA: TGTGCCAGCAGCCAAGTTCCAGGGCCTAACTATGGCTACACCTTC
size: .; J: TRBJ2-3; V: TRBV20-1; D: .; CDR3: CSARGLTRPQADTQYF; DNA: TGCAGTGCTAGAGGTTTAACTAGACCGCAGGCAGATACGCAGTATTTT
size: few; J: TRBJ2-5; V: TRBV20-1; D: TRBD1; CDR3: CSAQGEETQYF; DNA: TGCAGTGCTCAGGGGGAAGAGACCCAGTACTTC
size: .; J: TRBJ2-7; V: TRBV14; D: TRBD1; CDR3: CASSRTGQAYEQYF; DNA: TGTGCCAGCAGCCGAACTGGACAGGCCTACGAGCAGTACTTC
size: once; J: TRBJ2-5; V: TRBV20-1; D: .; CDR3: CSAGAGQRETQYF; DNA: TGCAGTGCGGGGGCGGGCCAGAGAGAGACCCAGTACTTC
size: .; J: TRBJ2-1; V: TRBV4-2; D: .; CDR3: CASSQVTQYNEQFF; DNA: TGTGCCAGCAGCCAAGTAACTCAGTACAATGAGCAGTTCTTC
size: .; J: TRBJ2-5; V: TRBV5-1; D: .; CDR3: CASSLLPGLQETQYF; DNA: TGCGCCAGCAGCCTGCTCCCGGGCCTACAAGAGACCCAGTACTTC
size: .; J: TRBJ2-3; V: TRBV9; D: .; CDR3: CASSRGRSVRTDTQYF; DNA: TGTGCCAGCAGCCGGGGACGGTCTGTCCGCACAGATACGCAGTATTTT
size: few; J: TRBJ1-1; V: TRBV30; D: .; CDR3: CAWTNSGGAFF; DNA: TGTGCCTGGACTAACTCGGGAGGGGCTTTCTTT
size: few; J: TRBJ2-3; V: TRBV5-1; D: TRBD2; CDR3: CASSSLADSSTDTQYF; DNA: TGCGCCAGCAGCTCCCTAGCGGATTCTAGCACAGATACGCAGTATTTT
size: .; J: TRBJ2-2; V: TRBV10-3; D: TRBD2; CDR3: CAVRSGRVDTGELFF; DNA: TGTGCCGTCCGGTCCGGGAGGGTGGACACCGGGGAGCTGTTTTTT
size: .; J: TRBJ2-6; V: TRBV9; D: .; CDR3: CASSEGSLGANVLTF; DNA: TGTGCCAGCAGCGAGGGGAGTCTTGGGGCCAACGTCCTGACTTTC
size: few; J: TRBJ2-7; V: TRBV20-1; D: .; CDR3: CSARDPGIPYEQYF; DNA: TGCAGTGCTAGAGATCCCGGGATCCCCTACGAGCAGTACTTC
size: few; J: TRBJ2-5; V: TRBV5-5; D: TRBD2; CDR3: CASRRLAGGLGTQYF; DNA: TGTGCCAGCAGAAGACTAGCGGGAGGCCTCGGGACCCAGTACTTC
size: .; J: TRBJ2-7; V: TRBV18; D: .; CDR3: CASSPQEGATYEQYF; DNA: TGTGCCAGCTCACCACAGGAGGGGGCTACCTACGAGCAGTACTTC
size: .; J: TRBJ1-5; V: TRBV30; D: .; CDR3: CAAAAGVNQPQHF; DNA: TGTGCCGCCGCGGCTGGGGTCAATCAGCCCCAGCATTTT
size: many; J: TRBJ2-1; V: TRBV20-1; D: .; CDR3: CSARDARGVGDEQFF; DNA: TGCAGTGCTAGAGACGCCCGGGGAGTTGGGGATGAGCAGTTCTTC
size: few; J: TRBJ2-3; V: TRBV15; D: .; CDR3: CATSRSIEGTDTQYF; DNA: TGTGCCACCAGCAGGTCTATCGAGGGAACTGATACGCAGTATTTT
size: few; J: TRBJ1-5; V: TRBV30; D: .; CDR3: CAWSVTVSGPQHF; DNA: TGTGCCTGGAGTGTAACCGTGTCAGGACCCCAGCATTTT
size: medium-sized; J: TRBJ2-3; V: TRBV7-2; D: .; CDR3: CASSLATDTQYF; DNA: TGTGCCAGCAGCTTGGCCACAGATACGCAGTATTTT
size: .; J: TRBJ1-4; V: TRBV7-9; D: TRBD1; CDR3: CASSLGGQGNEKLFF; DNA: TGTGCCAGCAGCCTAGGGGGACAGGGAAATGAAAAACTGTTTTTT
size: few; J: TRBJ1-4; V: TRBV5-1; D: .; CDR3: CASTSDGNEKLFF; DNA: TGCGCCAGCACCTCAGATGGAAATGAAAAACTGTTTTTT
size: .; J: TRBJ2-1; V: TRBV20-1; D: TRBD1; CDR3: CSATDRGKNNEQFF; DNA: TGCAGTGCTACCGACAGGGGAAAAAACAATGAGCAGTTCTTC
size: few; J: TRBJ2-7; V: TRBV7-2; D: TRBD1; CDR3: CASSVDRGRPEQYF; DNA: TGTGCCAGCAGCGTGGACAGGGGGCGGCCCGAGCAGTACTTC
size: .; J: TRBJ2-2; V: TRBV9; D: .; CDR3: CASSAQTSSGELFF; DNA: TGTGCCAGCAGCGCCCAGACTAGTTCCGGGGAGCTGTTTTTT
size: .; J: TRBJ1-4; V: TRBV27; D: .; CDR3: CATMDQGRRGEKLFF; DNA: TGTGCCACCATGGATCAGGGGCGTCGGGGTGAAAAACTGTTTTTT
size: .; J: TRBJ2-3; V: TRBV29-1; D: .; CDR3: CSVVSSTDTQYF; DNA: TGCAGCGTTGTATCCTCAACAGATACGCAGTATTTT
size: few; J: TRBJ1-3; V: TRBV10-3; D: .; CDR3: CAILGLSGNTIYF; DNA: TGTGCCATCTTGGGCCTCTCTGGAAACACCATATATTTT
size: many; J: TRBJ2-5; V: TRBV29-1; D: TRBD2; CDR3: CSLRSGLASETQYF; DNA: TGCAGCCTCCGATCGGGACTAGCGTCGGAGACCCAGTACTTC
size: many; J: TRBJ2-7; V: TRBV5-1; D: .; CDR3: CASSPRGSSYEQYF; DNA: TGCGCCAGCAGCCCCCGAGGATCGTCCTACGAGCAGTACTTC
size: .; J: TRBJ2-3; V: TRBV5-1; D: .; CDR3: CTSSLRGLGSDTQYF; DNA: TGCACCAGCAGCTTGCGCGGGCTGGGATCAGATACGCAGTATTTT
size: .; J: TRBJ2-7; V: TRBV27; D: .; CDR3: CASSASYYEQYF; DNA: TGTGCCAGCAGTGCCTCTTACTACGAGCAGTACTTC
size: .; J: TRBJ1-2; V: TRBV12-3/TRBV12-4; D: .; CDR3: CASSLRVQGDGYTF; DNA: TGTGCCAGCAGTTTAAGAGTACAGGGAGATGGCTACACCTTC
size: few; J: TRBJ1-5; V: TRBV12-3/TRBV12-4; D: .; CDR3: CASTLGGQPQHF; DNA: TGTGCCAGCACCCTTGGGGGACAGCCCCAGCATTTT
size: few; J: TRBJ2-3; V: TRBV30; D: .; CDR3: CAWGADTQYF; DNA: TGTGCCTGGGGGGCAGATACGCAGTATTTT
size: few; J: TRBJ2-2; V: TRBV5-1; D: TRBD1; CDR3: CASSSDRGLNTGELFF; DNA: TGCGCCAGCAGCTCGGACAGGGGGCTAAACACCGGGGAGCTGTTTTTT
size: few; J: TRBJ2-5; V: TRBV7-2; D: .; CDR3: CASSLYPKETQYF; DNA: TGTGCCAGCAGCTTATACCCCAAAGAGACCCAGTACTTC
size: once; J: TRBJ2-3; V: TRBV14; D: TRBD1; CDR3: CASSQSQGRDTQYF; DNA: TGTGCCAGCAGCCAGTCACAGGGGAGAGATACGCAGTATTTT
size: .; J: TRBJ2-3; V: TRBV15; D: TRBD2; CDR3: CATSRFRLAHTQYF; DNA: TGTGCCACCAGCAGATTCCGACTAGCGCATACGCAGTATTTT
size: few; J: TRBJ2-1; V: TRBV3-1; D: .; CDR3: CASSRRPGGSYNEQFF; DNA: TGTGCCAGCAGCCGCAGACCTGGAGGATCCTACAATGAGCAGTTCTTC
size: .; J: TRBJ1-2; V: TRBV6-1; D: TRBD1; CDR3: CASSVQGAQGYTF; DNA: TGTGCCAGCAGTGTCCAGGGGGCTCAAGGCTACACCTTC
size: .; J: TRBJ1-5; V: TRBV12-3/TRBV12-4; D: .; CDR3: CASSFGNQPQHF; DNA: TGTGCCAGCAGTTTCGGCAATCAGCCCCAGCATTTT